These 9 T cell receptor beta chains share one sample of origin, sequenced in a study of T-cell reconstitution after alpha-beta-depleted transplantation in children (TCRdb year 2016). Sample treatment or condition, as interpreted from the label and publication: allogeneic hematopoietic cell transplantation with graft depleted of TCRalphabeta T cells and CD19 B cells. The library relied on PCR. The sequencer listed for this sample is Illumina HiSeq 2500. Molecular barcoding was employed in the preparation of TCR libraries, with unique molecular identifiers being used to normalize TCRbeta repertoire quantification. TCRdb ran its own pipeline on the public reads, namely fastp trimming at Q25 and MiXCR clone calling, and kept in-frame beta chains. Rows matching on CDR3 protein sequence are summarized as one entry with the most common DNA and genes. The sample data list about 980,000 distinct CDR3 sequences, and about 30% of these were observed just once. The top ten clones comprise about 28% of the sample.

Sequenced material: PBMCs, mostly from graft donor cells, taken 360 days after TCRalphabeta/CD19-depleted stem cell transplant. The source is a boy younger than two who had a stem cell transplant for SCID, so the T cells may come from the graft donor.

This clonotype was counted many times. The chain recombines TRBV27 with TRBJ2-7, with unresolved D. Germline values: CDR1 MNHEY, CDR2 SMNVEV (reference sequence). The CDR3 covers 13 residues. Between the trimmed V and J ends, which lost 3 bases and 1 base, there was a span of 7 bases. CDR3 protein: CASSFGRSYEQYF. Written as DNA, the CDR3 is TGTGCCAGCAGTTTCGGCAGATCCTACGAGCAGTACTTC.

V usage is TRBV5-1 and J usage is TRBJ2-7; D is possibly TRBD1 (6 bases). This CDR3 is built from 13 residues. Trimming removed 6 bases at V and 5 bases at J, with 15 bases between. Germline V lookup: CDR1 SGHRS, CDR2 YFSETQ. CDR3 DNA: TGCGCCAGCACTATCGACCAGGGGAACGAGCAGTACTTC. Its translation: CASTIDQGNEQYF.

This clonotype was counted between two and nine times. J is TRBJ1-1 and V is TRBV19, with D possibly matching TRBD1 (6 bases). CDR1 and CDR2 (germline): LNHDA, SQIVND (reference sequence). This CDR3 region has 16 residues. Trimming cost V 1 base and J 6 bases, with 18 bases left between them. In DNA, the CDR3 is TGTGCCAGTAGTATAGTTTTACGGGGGCGCCTCCCTGAAGCTTTCTTT. As protein: CASSIVLRGRLPEAFF.

A few counts support this clonotype. The rearrangement uses TRBV12-3 or TRBV12-4 and TRBJ2-1, with 14 bases matching TRBD2. The CDR3 length is 17 residues. With 6 bases clipped from V and 10 bases from J, the junction kept 14 bases outside the gene matches. This chain's CDR3 is CASSGGPGLAGVREQFF. The CDR3 DNA reads as TGTGCCAGCAGCGGGGGTCCGGGACTAGCGGGGGTGCGGGAGCAGTTCTTC.

This rearrangement joins TRBV4-3 to TRBJ2-7; tentative D call: TRBD1 (6 bases). V was cut by 0 bases and J by 1 base, with 13 bases left in between. This CDR3 region has 16 residues. Per the germline V gene, CDR1 is LGHNA and CDR2 is YSLEER. The CDR3 DNA sequence: TGCGCCAGCAGCCAAGATCAATACAGGGCATCCTACGAGCAGTACTTC. Encoded protein: CASSQDQYRASYEQYF.

This chain uses TRBV7-6 with TRBJ2-3; D remains ambiguous. V was cut by 2 bases and J by 5 bases, with 8 bases left in between. The germline gives CDR1 SGHVS, CDR2 FNYEAQ. The CDR3 runs to 13 residues. For the CDR3, the DNA is TGTGCCAGCAGCTTATCTGGGGAAGATACGCAGTATTTT. It codes for CASSLSGEDTQYF.

The table lists this clonotype with many counts. This sequence joins TRBV4-2 and TRBJ2-5, with 9 bases that match TRBD2. Germline V lookup: CDR1 LGHNA, CDR2 YNFKEQ. This CDR3 has 16 residues. Trimming cost V 1 base and J 1 base; bases outside gene matches: 4. CDR3: CASSQGPAGGQETQYF. In nucleotides, the CDR3 is TGTGCCAGCAGCCAAGGCCCAGCGGGGGGCCAAGAGACCCAGTACTTC.

The rearrangement uses TRBV3-1 and TRBJ2-5, with 14 positions matching TRBD2. The CDR3 spans 19 residues. Germline assignment: CDR1 LGHDT and CDR2 YNNKEL (reference sequence). V shed 8 bases and J 1 base; nucleotides not matched to a gene: 15. Here the CDR3 DNA reads TGTGCCAGCTGCACCCCAGGGACTAGCGGGGGAAACATCCAAGAGACCCAGTACTTC. Translating it yields CASCTPGTSGGNIQETQYF.

This clonotype came up once. The chain uses TRBV6-1 and TRBJ2-7; the match to TRBD1 covers 8 bases. V gave up 9 bases and J gave up 3 bases; unmatched junction bases: 10. CDR1 MNHNS and CDR2 SASEGT come from the germline V gene. The CDR3 is 14 residues long. CDR3 residues: CASNNAGQVYEQYF. In DNA form, the CDR3 reads TGTGCCAGTAATAACGCGGGACAGGTCTACGAGCAGTACTTC.